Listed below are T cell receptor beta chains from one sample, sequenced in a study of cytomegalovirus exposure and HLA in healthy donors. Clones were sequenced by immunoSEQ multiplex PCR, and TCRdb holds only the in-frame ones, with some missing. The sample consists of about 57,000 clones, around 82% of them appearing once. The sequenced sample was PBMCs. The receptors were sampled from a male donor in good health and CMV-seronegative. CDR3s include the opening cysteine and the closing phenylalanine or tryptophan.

CDR3 protein: CASSGLAPRTDTQYF
CDR3 length: 15
V gene: TRBV19
J gene: TRBJ2-3

CDR3 protein: CATSRDHLGQGGNQPQHF
CDR3 length: 18
V gene: TRBV15
J gene: TRBJ1-5

CDR3 protein: CASSLGGFQETQYF
CDR3 length: 14
V gene: TRBV2
J gene: TRBJ2-5

CDR3 protein: CANSLGGRGGTDTQYF
CDR3 length: 16
V gene: TRBV7-9
J gene: TRBJ2-3

CDR3 protein: CASRRKRGATFTDTQYF
CDR3 length: 17
V gene: TRBV2
J gene: TRBJ2-3

CDR3 protein: CASSLQGDSGTEAFF
CDR3 length: 15
V gene: TRBV19
J gene: TRBJ1-1

CDR3 protein: CASGRQLETQYF
CDR3 length: 12
V gene: TRBV2
J gene: TRBJ2-5

CDR3 protein: CASSSRSNRLSYEQYF
CDR3 length: 16
V gene: TRBV5-1
J gene: TRBJ2-7

CDR3 protein: CATSDLAREQYF
CDR3 length: 12
V gene: TRBV15
J gene: TRBJ2-7

CDR3 protein: CAISVRGQGAGNTIYF
CDR3 length: 16
V gene: TRBV10-3
J gene: TRBJ1-3

CDR3 protein: CASSFGRGTEAFF
CDR3 length: 13
V gene: TRBV6-5
J gene: TRBJ1-1

CDR3 protein: CASSIGGPRDREYNEQFF
CDR3 length: 18
V gene: TRBV19
J gene: TRBJ2-1

CDR3 protein: CASSEASRTDTQYF
CDR3 length: 14
V gene: TRBV6-1
J gene: TRBJ2-3

CDR3 protein: CASSRILAGGPETQYF
CDR3 length: 16
V gene: TRBV7-2
J gene: TRBJ2-5

CDR3 protein: CASSLGQLGAGNTIYF
CDR3 length: 16
V gene: TRBV7-9
J gene: TRBJ1-3

CDR3 protein: CAWSPTRSGGGYTF
CDR3 length: 14
V gene: TRBV30
J gene: TRBJ1-2

CDR3 protein: CAWSWAPGTEAFF
CDR3 length: 13
V gene: TRBV30
J gene: TRBJ1-1

CDR3 protein: CASSSLYEQYF
CDR3 length: 11
V gene: TRBV7-2
J gene: TRBJ2-7

CDR3 protein: CASSQGATGNTIYF
CDR3 length: 14
V gene: TRBV4-3
J gene: TRBJ1-3

CDR3 protein: CASSLGQGRPNYGYTF
CDR3 length: 16
V gene: TRBV5-4
J gene: TRBJ1-2

CDR3 protein: CASSLPGQYSGANVLTF
CDR3 length: 17
V gene: TRBV7-8
J gene: TRBJ2-6

CDR3 protein: CASSLVRREGNYGYTF
CDR3 length: 16
V gene: TRBV11-2
J gene: TRBJ1-2

CDR3 protein: CASSELGTGVEKLFF
CDR3 length: 15
V gene: TRBV6-1
J gene: TRBJ1-4

CDR3 protein: CASSQVYVRDSNQPQHF
CDR3 length: 17
V gene: TRBV4-3
J gene: TRBJ1-5

CDR3 protein: CASTLDGRKGSAGELFF
CDR3 length: 17
V gene: TRBV7-3
J gene: TRBJ2-2

CDR3 protein: CASSTLPGQGVVTEAFF
CDR3 length: 17
V gene: TRBV19
J gene: TRBJ1-1

CDR3 protein: CASSQDIFTDTQYF
CDR3 length: 14
V gene: TRBV4-3
J gene: TRBJ2-3

CDR3 protein: CASSYLSGKFGYTF
CDR3 length: 14
V gene: TRBV6-5
J gene: TRBJ1-2

CDR3 protein: CASSPGGGNYEQYF
CDR3 length: 14
V gene: TRBV6-5
J gene: TRBJ2-7

CDR3 protein: CASSPRTRGQSSYNEQFF
CDR3 length: 18
V gene: TRBV18
J gene: TRBJ2-1

CDR3 protein: CASRLTYSTDTQYF
CDR3 length: 14
V gene: TRBV7-2
J gene: TRBJ2-3

CDR3 protein: CASSLWWQGSNQPQHF
CDR3 length: 16
V gene: TRBV5-6
J gene: TRBJ1-5

CDR3 protein: CASSYDTQGQPQHF
CDR3 length: 14
V gene: TRBV6-5
J gene: TRBJ1-5

CDR3 protein: CASSVVGDYNEQFF
CDR3 length: 14
V gene: TRBV9
J gene: TRBJ2-1

CDR3 protein: CASSHAGTGGTEAFF
CDR3 length: 15
V gene: TRBV7-9
J gene: TRBJ1-1

CDR3 protein: CAFNPDRVTGELFF
CDR3 length: 14
V gene: TRBV30
J gene: TRBJ2-2

CDR3 protein: CASGLVGLAALYNTDTQYF
CDR3 length: 19
V gene: TRBV12-5
J gene: TRBJ2-3

CDR3 protein: CASSLWGSFQETQYF
CDR3 length: 15
V gene: TRBV19
J gene: TRBJ2-5

CDR3 protein: CSVREGGNSPLHF
CDR3 length: 13
V gene: TRBV29-1
J gene: TRBJ1-6

CDR3 protein: CASSEAGGGQPQHF
CDR3 length: 14
V gene: TRBV2
J gene: TRBJ1-5

CDR3 protein: CASSPGGVLYEQYF
CDR3 length: 14
V gene: TRBV7-2
J gene: TRBJ2-7

CDR3 protein: CASSPPGQGLARYTF
CDR3 length: 15
V gene: TRBV7-9
J gene: TRBJ1-2

CDR3 protein: CASSQKQGNTEAFF
CDR3 length: 14
V gene: TRBV18
J gene: TRBJ1-1

CDR3 protein: CASSQPRTSGRNNEQFF
CDR3 length: 17
V gene: TRBV4-2
J gene: TRBJ2-1

CDR3 protein: CASSWTGIRAGELFF
CDR3 length: 15
V gene: TRBV6-5
J gene: TRBJ2-2

CDR3 protein: CASSRDSPGGKLFF
CDR3 length: 14
V gene: TRBV13
J gene: TRBJ1-4

CDR3 protein: CASSLSNRRGQGSTEAFF
CDR3 length: 18
V gene: TRBV27
J gene: TRBJ1-1

CDR3 protein: CASGRNTEAFF
CDR3 length: 11
V gene: TRBV7-2
J gene: TRBJ1-1

CDR3 protein: CASSLVAGRNTEAFF
CDR3 length: 15
V gene: TRBV27
J gene: TRBJ1-1